These 24 T cell receptor beta chains originate from one sample sequenced in a study of cytomegalovirus exposure and HLA in healthy donors. Vbeta (60) and Jbeta (13) primers were used in the PCR. The method was immunoSEQ multiplex PCR; TCRdb's version includes in-frame clones alone and lacks a portion of them. The repertoire consists of 100,000 to 150,000 clones, with roughly 83% occurring once and the leading ten covering 20%. The material sequenced was PBMCs. These receptors all come from a man between 18 and 29 years old in good health and CMV-seropositive.

The chain joins TRBV30 to TRBJ2-3; no definite D call. CDR1 is GTSNPN, CDR2 SVGIG, per germline (reference sequence). V dropped 0 bases and J dropped 0 bases, with 7 bases sitting between them. The CDR3 consists of 14 residues. CDR3 residues: CAWSVATSTDTQYF. The CDR3 DNA reads as TGTGCCTGGAGTGTGGCGACTAGCACAGATACGCAGTATTTT.

The chain joins TRBV5-1 to TRBJ1-1, with 7 bases matching TRBD1. CDR3 length: 16 amino acids. Unmatched junction bases numbered 15, after V lost 4 bases and J lost 6 bases. Germline-derived CDR1 and CDR2 are SGHRS and YFSETQ. The CDR3 DNA reads as TGCGCCAGCAGCACCTTTATTGGCAGGGGGATGCCTGAAGCTTTCTTT. Protein: CASSTFIGRGMPEAFF. Together with reference TRBV5-1 and TRBJ1-1, the CDR3 gives the full variable domain: KAGVTQTPRYLIKTRGQQVTLSCSPISGHRSVSWYQQTPGQGLQFLFEYFSETQRNKGNFPGRFSGRQFSNSRSEMNVSTLELGDSALYLCASSTFIGRGMPEAFFGQGTRLTVV.

The genes are TRBV27 and TRBJ1-1, with TRBD1 matching over 7 bases. The CDR3 has 17 amino acids. CDR1 and CDR2 (germline): MNHEY, SMNVEV (reference sequence). With V trimmed by 1 base and J by 1 base, 9 bases remained unmatched. CDR3 sequence: CASSLYGTALGNTEAFF. The CDR3, as DNA: TGTGCCAGCAGTTTATATGGGACAGCGCTTGGGAACACTGAAGCTTTCTTT.

V and J are TRBV30 and TRBJ1-4; TRBD1 aligns across 10 bases. The CDR3 is made up of 14 amino acids. Germline trimming cut 3 bases from V and 7 bases from J; bases unmatched to any gene: 5. Germline V gives CDR1 GTSNPN, CDR2 SVGIG (reference sequence). In nucleotides, the CDR3 is TGTGCCTGGAGGGACAGGGGGAAGGTTGAAAAACTGTTTTTT. Translated: CAWRDRGKVEKLFF.

This clone was seen more than once but under ten times. The CDR3 region is CASSSIGQGTNEKLFF. The DNA for the CDR3 is TGTGCCAGCAGTTCCATCGGACAGGGAACTAATGAAAAACTGTTTTTT. The genes are TRBV6-5 and TRBJ1-4; 8 bases line up with TRBD1. The CDR3 loop spans 16 amino acids. Losses at the gene ends were 4 bases for V and 1 base for J; bases not matched to a gene: 5. The germline V gene encodes CDR1 MNHEY and CDR2 SVGAGI.

V gene TRBV4-1 combines with J gene TRBJ1-4; 8 bases are a match to TRBD1. This CDR3 has 16 residues. The V segment lost 2 bases and the J segment 0 bases; nucleotides outside the gene matches: 2. The germline gives CDR1 MGHRA, CDR2 YSYEKL. The CDR3 sequence: CASSQTGGPTNEKLFF. The CDR3 bases are TGCGCCAGCAGCCAAACAGGGGGGCCAACTAATGAAAAACTGTTTTTT.

This clone was seen a few times. The V call is TRBV4-1, the J call TRBJ1-4, with unresolved D. Germline V gives CDR1 MGHRA, CDR2 YSYEKL. The CDR3 is 16 amino acids. Trimming took 1 base from V and 8 from J, leaving 17 bases between them. The CDR3 spells CASSQGLSTGREKLFF. As DNA, the CDR3 is TGCGCCAGCAGCCAAGGGTTATCCACGGGTCGGGAAAAACTGTTTTTT.

The J gene is TRBJ1-1, the V gene TRBV27; 7 nucleotides agree with TRBD1. The CDR3 runs 15 residues. V dropped 6 bases and J dropped 4; count of bases not matched to a gene: 11. The V gene's germline CDR1 is MNHEY and CDR2 SMNVEV (reference sequence). DNA for the CDR3: TGTGCCAGCAGGCCCGAGGGGGCCGACTCCACTGAAGCTTTCTTT. Protein sequence: CASRPEGADSTEAFF.

The J gene is TRBJ1-6, the V gene TRBV4-2; D might be TRBD1 (5 bases). The V gene lost 7 bases and the J gene lost 7 bases, with 23 bases spanning the gap. The germline CDR1 and CDR2 sequences are LGHNA and YNFKEQ. This CDR3 contains 17 residues. CDR3 sequence (DNA): TGTGCCAGCACACAAGATACCACGGGACTAGGGAATTCACCCCTCCACTTT. Translated, it gives CASTQDTTGLGNSPLHF.

This sequence joins TRBV2 and TRBJ2-7; TRBD2 might be the D (5 bases). V was cut by 3 bases and J by 6 bases, with 15 bases left in between. Germline CDR1 reads SNHLY; CDR2 reads FYNNEI. The CDR3 runs 14 residues. The CDR3 DNA reads as TGTGCCAGCAGTGAGCCGGGGAAGACGTCCGAGCAGTACTTC. This encodes CASSEPGKTSEQYF.

The chain couples TRBV7-6 to TRBJ2-2; 9 bases agree with TRBD1. V lost 2 bases to trimming and J lost 4 bases; unmatched junction nucleotides: 8. Germline V lookup: CDR1 SGHVS, CDR2 FNYEAQ. This CDR3 has 17 amino acids. The CDR3 reads CASSLPDRQGGTGELFF. The CDR3 coding sequence is TGTGCCAGCAGCTTACCGGATAGACAGGGGGGCACCGGGGAGCTGTTTTTT.

The V call is TRBV28, the J call TRBJ1-1; the match to TRBD1 covers 7 bases. V gave up 6 bases and J gave up 0 bases; unmatched junction bases: 10. Germline V gene sequence: CDR1 MDHEN, CDR2 SYDVKM. The CDR3 contains 16 residues. The CDR3 here is CASRGQEWPMNTEAFF. The CDR3 coding sequence is TGTGCCAGCAGAGGACAGGAATGGCCCATGAACACTGAAGCTTTCTTT.

The count of this clone is one. V is TRBV27 and J is TRBJ2-5; D call uncertain. The V end lost 6 bases, the J end lost 3 bases, and 11 bases lay between the germline ends. CDR3 length: 13 amino acids. The germline V gene has CDR1 MNHEY and CDR2 SMNVEV (reference sequence). CDR3 in amino acids: CASSPLNEETQYF. CDR3 DNA: TGTGCCAGCAGCCCGTTAAATGAAGAGACCCAGTACTTC.

This clone appeared once. The rearrangement joins TRBV9 to TRBJ2-7; D perhaps matches TRBD1 (5 bases). Germline CDR1 is SGDLS and CDR2 is YYNGEE. CDR3 length: 15 amino acids. The germline V and J ends were trimmed by 0 bases and 0 bases, with 10 bases remaining between them. The DNA of the CDR3 is TGTGCCAGCAGCGTAGCAACAGGAAGCTCCTACGAGCAGTACTTC. Protein sequence: CASSVATGSSYEQYF.

V usage is TRBV29-1 and J usage is TRBJ1-1; no definite D call. The CDR3 has 11 amino acids. The V end was cut by 1 base, the J end by 7 bases, with 7 bases between. Germline values: CDR1 SQVTM, CDR2 ANQGSEA. The CDR3 loop reads CSVEGQIEAFF. The CDR3 DNA is TGCAGCGTTGAAGGTCAGATTGAAGCTTTCTTT.

V is TRBV7-3 and J is TRBJ2-2; a weak D match, TRBD1 (6 bases). This CDR3 has 15 amino acids. Trimming took 5 bases from V and 0 from J, leaving 10 bases between them. Germline values: CDR1 SGHTA, CDR2 FQGTGA. Here the CDR3 DNA reads TGTGCCAGCAGCCCGGACAGATCGAACACCGGGGAGCTGTTTTTT. Translation: CASSPDRSNTGELFF.

J is TRBJ2-7 and V is TRBV28; 9 bases match TRBD1. The CDR3 is 15 residues long. Germline V gene lookup returns CDR1 MDHEN and CDR2 SYDVKM. J lost 4 bases, V lost 4 bases, and 8 bases had no gene match. CDR3 DNA sequence: TGTGCCAGCAGTTCAACAGGGGGCCCCCAGTACGAGCAGTACTTC. Protein sequence: CASSSTGGPQYEQYF. The whole variable domain, filled in from reference TRBV28 and TRBJ2-7, reads DVKVTQSSRYLVKRTGEKVFLECVQDMDHENMFWYRQDPGLGLRLIYFSYDVKMKEKGDIPEGYSVSREKKERFSLILESASTNQTSMYLCASSSTGGPQYEQYFGPGTRLTVT.

V and J are TRBV13 and TRBJ1-2; a weak D match, TRBD1 (5 bases). The CDR3 contains 14 residues. Germline CDR1 and CDR2: PRHDT and FYEKMQ (reference sequence). Trimming pared 3 bases from V and 3 bases from J, leaving 11 bases between. The CDR3 coding sequence is TGTGCCAGCAGCTTGGGGCAGACAGACTATGGCTACACCTTC. Protein sequence: CASSLGQTDYGYTF.

This clone was counted ten times or more. The genes are TRBV6-4 and TRBJ2-1; 8 nucleotides align to TRBD2. V was clipped by 3 bases and J by 8 bases; unmatched bases: 6. Germline-derived CDR1 and CDR2 are MRHNA and SNTAGT. The CDR3 extends over 14 amino acids. The DNA for the CDR3 is TGTGCCAGCAGTGAGTCCGGGGGGGCCCATGAGCAGTTCTTC. It translates to CASSESGGAHEQFF.

This chain links TRBV13 with TRBJ1-5, with a possible D match to TRBD1 (5 bases). The CDR3 is 14 amino acids. The ends were cut back, 5 bases at V and 1 base at J, with 9 bases in the middle. From germline, CDR1 is PRHDT and CDR2 FYEKMQ (reference sequence). CDR3 DNA sequence: TGTGCCAGCAGCCCCCGGGGGAGCAATCAGCCCCAGCATTTT. Amino acid sequence: CASSPRGSNQPQHF.

The chain recombines TRBV9 with TRBJ1-2, with 9 bases identical to TRBD1. The CDR3 loop spans 16 amino acids. Germline assignment: CDR1 SGDLS and CDR2 YYNGEE. The V segment lost 3 bases and the J segment 8 bases; nucleotides outside the gene matches: 14. The CDR3 loop reads CASSARTGTGTRGYTF. CDR3 DNA sequence: TGTGCCAGCAGCGCCAGGACCGGGACAGGGACGAGGGGCTACACCTTC.

The V call is TRBV7-9, the J call TRBJ1-5; unclear D gene. Germline lookup yields CDR1 SEHNR and CDR2 FQNEAQ (reference sequence). Trimming removed 5 bases from V and 0 bases from J, with 5 bases in between. This CDR3 has 13 residues. The CDR3 DNA reads TGTGCCAGCAGCACAGATAGCAATCAGCCCCAGCATTTT. Its translation is CASSTDSNQPQHF.

This chain links TRBV7-2 with TRBJ2-7, with D possibly matching TRBD2 (6 bases). The CDR3 totals 13 residues. V was shortened by 0 bases and J by 3 bases, with 6 bases between the two germline ends. The germline V gene encodes CDR1 SGHTA and CDR2 FQGNSA. The CDR3 nucleotides are TGTGCCAGCAGCTTAGCGGGGGGCTACGAGCAGTACTTC. Encoded protein: CASSLAGGYEQYF.

Points on this clone: The sample has other DNA sequences that encode this CDR3 too. V and J are TRBV5-1 and TRBJ1-1, with D perhaps TRBD1 (5 bases). Trimming left V 3 bases short and J 4 bases short, with 10 bases between. CDR1 and CDR2 from the germline V gene are SGHRS and YFSETQ. The CDR3 totals 13 residues. The CDR3 DNA is TGCGCCAGCAGCTCCGCTGGGGCCACTGAAGCTTTCTTT. It yields the protein CASSSAGATEAFF. The whole variable domain, remainder taken from reference TRBV5-1 and TRBJ1-1, is KAGVTQTPRYLIKTRGQQVTLSCSPISGHRSVSWYQQTPGQGLQFLFEYFSETQRNKGNFPGRFSGRQFSNSRSEMNVSTLELGDSALYLCASSSAGATEAFFGQGTRLTVV.